This T cell receptor (beta chain) was recorded in a study of blood T cell repertoires in COVID-19. This clone appeared a single time. Different DNA sequences within this sample yield the same CDR3. CDR1 and CDR2 from the germline V gene are MGHRA and YSYEKL. The length of the CDR3 is 15 residues. The germline V and J ends were trimmed by 0 bases and 1 base, with 9 bases remaining between them. Sequenced by immunoSEQ multiplex PCR; TCRdb stores in-frame clones only, minus some. The repertoire holds hundreds of thousands of clones, with 85% to 90% as singletons. The sample was peripheral blood. This rearrangement joins TRBV4-1 to TRBJ1-1; D unclear. The receptor comes from a man between 18 and 35 years old with COVID-19, enrolled during active disease. The CDR3 sequence is CASSQDRRGNTEAFF. The CDR3 bases are TGCGCCAGCAGCCAAGATCGACGAGGGAACACTGAAGCTTTCTTT.